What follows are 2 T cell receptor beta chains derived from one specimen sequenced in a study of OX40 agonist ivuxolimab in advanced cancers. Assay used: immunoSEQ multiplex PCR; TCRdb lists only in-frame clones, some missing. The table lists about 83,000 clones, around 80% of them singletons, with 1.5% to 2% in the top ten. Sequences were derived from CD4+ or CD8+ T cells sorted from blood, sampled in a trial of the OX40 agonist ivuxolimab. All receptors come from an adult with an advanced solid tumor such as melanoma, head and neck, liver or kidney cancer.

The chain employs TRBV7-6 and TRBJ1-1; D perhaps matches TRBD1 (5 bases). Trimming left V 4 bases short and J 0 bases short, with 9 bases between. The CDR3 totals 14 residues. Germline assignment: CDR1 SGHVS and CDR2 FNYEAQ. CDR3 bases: TGTGCCAGCAGCTCAACCAGGGTGAACACTGAAGCTTTCTTT. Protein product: CASSSTRVNTEAFF.

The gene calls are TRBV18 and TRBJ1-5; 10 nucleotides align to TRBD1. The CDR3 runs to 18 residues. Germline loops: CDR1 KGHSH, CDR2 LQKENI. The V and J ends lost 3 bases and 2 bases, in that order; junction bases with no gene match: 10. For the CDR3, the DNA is TGTGCCAGCTCACCGGGACAGGGGTGGACTTTTGGCAATCAGCCCCAGCATTTT. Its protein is CASSPGQGWTFGNQPQHF.